This TCR beta chain was captured by sequencing in a study of OX40 agonist ivuxolimab in advanced cancers. Study details: The drug used for patients, ivuxolimab, was an agonistic anti-OX40 (CD134) antibody. The study, taken as a whole, reports: Clones of CD4+ and CD8+ blood T cells grew by week 6 at doses of 0.1 to 3.0 mg/kg.

This clone has only one observation. The target antigen is unknown. The CDR3 runs to 15 residues. Germline V gene data show CDR1 as SGHRS and CDR2 as YFSETQ. V lost 0 bases and J lost 3; bases outside the gene matches: 3. Profiling relied on immunoSEQ multiplex PCR, and the TCRdb table lists in-frame clones only, not all of them. Here the sample spans roughly 80,000 clones, 80% to 90% being singletons. This receptor was taken from an adult with an advanced solid tumor such as melanoma, head and neck, liver or kidney cancer. The chain employs TRBV5-1 and TRBJ1-5, with 7 bases that match TRBD1. Sequences were derived from CD4+ or CD8+ T cells sorted from blood, sampled in a trial of the OX40 agonist ivuxolimab. CDR3 loop: CASSLGDRANQPQHF. The CDR3 nucleotides are TGCGCCAGCAGCTTGGGAGACAGGGCCAATCAGCCCCAGCATTTT.